These 20 T cell receptor beta chains were all obtained from the same sample, sequenced in a study of monozygotic twins with cystic fibrosis. Clones were sequenced by immunoSEQ multiplex PCR, and TCRdb holds only the in-frame ones, with some missing. The sample shows over 25,000 clones, 96% of them seen only once. The sample consisted of blood. All receptors derive from a girl aged 2 to 9 with cystic fibrosis.

The chain combines TRBV6-1 with TRBJ1-2; perhaps TRBD1 as D (5 bases). The CDR3 totals 17 residues. Looked up from germline, CDR1 is MNHNS and CDR2 is SASEGT. Trimming pared 0 bases from V and 4 bases from J, leaving 18 bases between. The CDR3 bases are TGTGCCAGCAGTGAAGCGGGGGTAGTAGGGACGAGCTATGGCTACACCTTC. Encoded protein: CASSEAGVVGTSYGYTF.

V is TRBV6-6 and J is TRBJ2-2; 7 bases fit TRBD2. The CDR3 is 15 residues long. Germline loops: CDR1 MNHNY, CDR2 SVGAGI (reference sequence). V was pared by 6 bases and J by 5 bases, with 9 bases of the junction left unmatched. The CDR3 sequence: CASRWLAAGTGELFF. CDR3 nucleotide sequence: TGTGCCAGCAGGTGGCTAGCGGCGGGGACCGGGGAGCTGTTTTTT.

The chain is built from TRBV28 and TRBJ2-7; D ambiguous. The CDR3 contains 13 residues. V was cut by 5 bases and J by 5 bases, with 13 bases left in between. Germline V gene lookup returns CDR1 MDHEN and CDR2 SYDVKM. The CDR3 loop reads CASSPPNTNEQYF. DNA of the CDR3: TGTGCCAGCAGTCCCCCAAATACAAACGAGCAGTACTTC.

This clone came up once. CDR3 protein: CASSVGSSYEQYF. The CDR3 DNA reads as TGTGCCAGCAGCGTAGGGAGCTCCTACGAGCAGTACTTC. This sequence joins TRBV9 and TRBJ2-7; D unresolved. This CDR3 has 13 amino acids. In germline, CDR1 is SGDLS, CDR2 YYNGEE. Deletions cut 0 bases from V and 0 bases from J, with 4 bases between.

Here the CDR3 DNA reads TGCGCCAGCAGCCAACTCGGGCCCCGGGAGTCGAGGGGTACGCAGTATTTT. Its translation is CASSQLGPRESRGTQYF. The V gene is TRBV4-1, the J gene TRBJ2-3; TRBD2 is a possible D gene (6 bases). CDR1 and CDR2 from the germline V gene are MGHRA and YSYEKL. CDR3 length equals 17 residues. Trimming shortened V by 2 bases and J by 8 bases, and 23 bases separated the two germline ends.

V gene TRBV6-1 combines with J gene TRBJ1-5; 7 bases align to TRBD1. J was trimmed by 4 bases and V by 7 bases; bases with no gene match: 7. Per germline, CDR1 MNHNS and CDR2 SASEGT. CDR3 length: 14 amino acids. CDR3 sequence reads: CASTDQGGNQPQHF. DNA of the CDR3: TGTGCCAGCACCGACCAGGGGGGGAATCAGCCCCAGCATTTT.

V usage is TRBV7-2 and J usage is TRBJ1-3, with 7 bases aligning to TRBD1. With 1 base clipped from V and 15 bases from J, the junction kept 12 bases outside the gene matches. From germline, CDR1 is SGHTA and CDR2 FQGNSA. The CDR3 is 14 residues long. The CDR3 spells CASSLESGTASQYF. The CDR3 region has the DNA TGTGCCAGCAGCTTAGAATCCGGGACAGCCTCCCAATATTTT.

V gene TRBV2 combines with J gene TRBJ2-7, with TRBD2 as a possible D gene (6 bases). The CDR3 covers 15 residues. Trimming cost V 3 bases and J 2 bases, with 14 bases left between them. Germline V CDR1 and CDR2: SNHLY, FYNNEI. The CDR3, as DNA: TGTGCCAGCAGTGATGTGGGCGGGACCACCTACGAGCAGTACTTC. It encodes CASSDVGGTTYEQYF.

The chain combines TRBV19 with TRBJ2-2; no reliable D call. The CDR3 runs 13 residues. The ends were cut back, 11 bases at V and 4 bases at J, with 14 bases in the middle. The germline V gene has CDR1 LNHDA and CDR2 SQIVND (reference sequence). CDR3 sequence: CASTKRSTGELFF. DNA of the CDR3: TGTGCCTCTACTAAGCGTAGCACCGGGGAGCTGTTTTTT. The full variable domain, its missing parts supplied by reference TRBV19 and TRBJ2-2, is DGGITQSPKYLFRKEGQNVTLSCEQNLNHDAMYWYRQDPGQGLRLIYYSQIVNDFQKGDIAEGYSVSREKKESFPLTVTSAQKNPTAFYLCASTKRSTGELFFGEGSRLTVL.

The chain couples TRBV5-6 to TRBJ2-7; D is possibly TRBD2 (6 bases). Trimming removed 3 bases at V and 6 bases at J, with 10 bases between. The germline V gene encodes CDR1 SGHDT and CDR2 YYEEEE. The CDR3 length is 12 residues. The CDR3 loop is CASSWGDLEQYF. Here the CDR3 DNA reads TGTGCCAGCAGCTGGGGGGACCTCGAGCAGTACTTC. Complete variable domain (other parts from reference TRBV5-6 and TRBJ2-7): DAGVTQSPTHLIKTRGQQVTLRCSPKSGHDTVSWYQQALGQGPQFIFQYYEEEERQRGNFPDRFSGHQFPNYSSELNVNALLLGDSALYLCASSWGDLEQYFGPGTRLTVT.

V is TRBV30 and J is TRBJ2-7; D is ambiguous. This CDR3 region has 11 residues. V was clipped by 1 base and J by 12 bases, with 13 bases between them. Looked up from germline, CDR1 is GTSNPN and CDR2 is SVGIG (reference sequence). The CDR3 sequence is CAWSGTFRAYF. As DNA, the CDR3 is TGTGCCTGGAGTGGGACGTTCCGGGCGTACTTC.

The V gene is TRBV5-1, the J gene TRBJ1-1; 11 nucleotides line up with TRBD1. The germline gives CDR1 SGHRS, CDR2 YFSETQ. With 4 bases clipped from V and 5 bases from J, the junction kept 4 bases outside the gene matches. The CDR3 loop spans 14 amino acids. The CDR3 loop is CASSPGQGGTEAFF. CDR3 sequence (DNA): TGCGCCAGCAGCCCGGGACAGGGGGGAACTGAAGCTTTCTTT. Full variable domain (remainder filled in from reference TRBV5-1 and TRBJ1-1): KAGVTQTPRYLIKTRGQQVTLSCSPISGHRSVSWYQQTPGQGLQFLFEYFSETQRNKGNFPGRFSGRQFSNSRSEMNVSTLELGDSALYLCASSPGQGGTEAFFGQGTRLTVV.

V gene TRBV30 combines with J gene TRBJ1-5; 9 nucleotides match TRBD1. In germline, CDR1 is GTSNPN, CDR2 SVGIG (reference sequence). J was trimmed by 7 bases and V by 4 bases; bases with no gene match: 5. The CDR3 is 13 amino acids. CDR3 sequence: CAWTTGGGQPQHF. CDR3 in DNA: TGTGCCTGGACGACAGGGGGAGGCCAGCCCCAGCATTTT.

The chain employs TRBV5-4 and TRBJ2-3, with D unclear. The V gene's germline CDR1 is SGHNT and CDR2 YYREEE (reference sequence). This CDR3 comprises 13 residues. V lost 2 bases and J lost 0, with 4 bases in between. CDR3 DNA: TGTGCCAGCAGCTTAGCCAGCACAGATACGCAGTATTTT. It encodes CASSLASTDTQYF.

This clone came up once. CDR3 protein: CASSHLRGRGPGYTF. The CDR3 bases are TGTGCCAGCAGCCACCTCCGAGGCAGGGGCCCTGGCTACACCTTC. The chain joins TRBV4-2 to TRBJ1-2, with D perhaps TRBD1 (6 bases). The CDR3 length is 15 residues. With 3 bases removed from V and 7 bases from J, the gap between germline ends came to 18 bases. The germline gives CDR1 LGHNA, CDR2 YNFKEQ.

This sequence joins TRBV19 and TRBJ2-6; D is perhaps TRBD1 (6 bases). Trimming left V 3 bases short and J 0 bases short, with 15 bases between. This CDR3 spans 18 amino acids. Germline CDR1 and CDR2: LNHDA and SQIVND (reference sequence). CDR3 amino acids: CASSITGLSFSGANVLTF. CDR3 DNA: TGTGCCAGTAGTATTACAGGGTTATCGTTCTCTGGGGCCAACGTCCTGACTTTC.

This chain joins TRBV7-8 and TRBJ2-3; the match to TRBD2 covers 9 bases. Germline values: CDR1 SGHVS, CDR2 FQNEAQ. The CDR3 length is 15 residues. The junction had 8 bases not matched to a gene; V was cut back by 5 bases and J by 5 bases. The CDR3 DNA follows: TGTGCCAGCAGCCCGAGCGGGAGGACGGGAGATACGCAGTATTTT. Protein sequence: CASSPSGRTGDTQYF.

This chain joins TRBV4-3 and TRBJ2-5, with D perhaps TRBD1 or TRBD2 (5 bases each). The length of the CDR3 is 17 residues. Germline V gives CDR1 LGHNA, CDR2 YSLEER. Trimming cost V 0 bases and J 5 bases, with 19 bases left between them. The CDR3 sequence: CASSQDGATGPAETQYF. The CDR3 DNA reads as TGCGCCAGCAGCCAAGATGGGGCCACGGGGCCGGCCGAGACCCAGTACTTC.

The J gene is TRBJ2-5, the V gene TRBV7-9; 8 bases are shared with TRBD2. Germline CDR1 is SEHNR and CDR2 is FQNEAQ (reference sequence). This CDR3 region has 14 residues. The trim removed 5 bases at V and 1 base at J, leaving 3 bases unmatched. CDR3 in amino acids: CASSPLAAQETQYF. In DNA, the CDR3 is TGTGCCAGCAGCCCACTAGCGGCCCAAGAGACCCAGTACTTC.

This chain joins TRBV11-2 and TRBJ1-2; no firm D call. From germline, CDR1 is SGHAT and CDR2 FQNNGV. The CDR3 is 12 residues long. V was trimmed by 5 bases and J by 8 bases, leaving 12 bases between them. The CDR3 DNA reads as TGTGCCAGCAGCCCTGGACTGGTAGGCTACACCTTC. Its protein is CASSPGLVGYTF. Supplemented by reference TRBV11-2 and TRBJ1-2, the full variable domain reads EAGVAQSPRYKIIEKRQSVAFWCNPISGHATLYWYQQILGQGPKLLIQFQNNGVVDDSQLPKDRFSAERLKGVDSTLKIQPAKLEDSAVYLCASSPGLVGYTFGSGTRLTVV.